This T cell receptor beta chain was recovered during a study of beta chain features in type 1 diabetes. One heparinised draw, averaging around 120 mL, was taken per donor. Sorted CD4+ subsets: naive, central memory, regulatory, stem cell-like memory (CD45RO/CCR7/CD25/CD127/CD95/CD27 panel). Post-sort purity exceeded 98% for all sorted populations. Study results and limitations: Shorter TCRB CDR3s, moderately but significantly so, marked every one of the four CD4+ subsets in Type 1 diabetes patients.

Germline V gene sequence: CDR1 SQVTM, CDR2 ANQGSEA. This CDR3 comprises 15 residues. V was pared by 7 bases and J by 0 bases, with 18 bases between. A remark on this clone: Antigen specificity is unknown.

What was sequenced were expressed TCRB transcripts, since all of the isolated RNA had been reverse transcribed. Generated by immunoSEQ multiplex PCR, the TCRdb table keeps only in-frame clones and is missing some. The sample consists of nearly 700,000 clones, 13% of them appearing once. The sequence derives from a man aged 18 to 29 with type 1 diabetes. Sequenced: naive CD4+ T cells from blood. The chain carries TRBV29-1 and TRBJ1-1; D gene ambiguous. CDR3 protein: CSAGGVSPLNTEAFF. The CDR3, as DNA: TGCAGCGCCGGCGGGGTCTCCCCCTTGAACACTGAAGCTTTCTTT.